The clone carrying this TCR beta chain was seen only a few times. The antigen remains unidentified. This sample is part of a study of response to subunit inactivated influenza vaccine. TCRdb re-called the RT-PCR reads with MiXCR, one entry per CDR3 protein. The sample includes hundreds of thousands of distinct CDR3 sequences, roughly 20% of them seen just once. CDR1 is SGHRS, CDR2 YFSETQ, per germline. The CDR3 spans 16 residues. V lost 3 bases and J 0 bases, leaving 16 bases between the germline ends. General study points: Researchers suggested that each seasonal influenza vaccination recruits few new T cells.

The material sequenced was PBMCs from blood, taken around 5 days after vaccination. The sequence was collected from a man between 45 and 60 years old who received an inactivated influenza vaccine. The V and J genes are TRBV5-1 and TRBJ2-7; tentatively, D is TRBD1 (7 bases). The CDR3 protein is CASSSLSGGSSYEQYF. CDR3 coding DNA: TGCGCCAGCAGCTCTCTTTCAGGGGGGAGCTCCTACGAGCAGTACTTC.